The 29 T cell receptor beta chains below all came from one sample that was sequenced in a study of blood T cell repertoires in COVID-19. Measured with immunoSEQ multiplex PCR; TCRdb has only the in-frame clones, and not every one. The sample carries about 180,000 clones, about nine tenths recorded once. The material sequenced was peripheral blood. The receptor source for this set is a man in his 70s with active or convalescent COVID-19.

The gene calls are TRBV6-5 and TRBJ2-1; 7 nucleotides match TRBD2. The CDR3 is 12 amino acids. Germline CDR1 is MNHEY and CDR2 is SVGAGI. V shed 7 bases, J shed 6 bases, and the junction held 3 bases outside the gene matches. The CDR3: CASKGLLNEQFF. The CDR3 nucleotides read TGTGCCAGCAAGGGACTACTCAATGAGCAGTTCTTC.

This chain links TRBV27 with TRBJ1-2; 12 bases are a match to TRBD1. With 3 bases clipped from V and 5 bases from J, the junction kept 4 bases outside the gene matches. CDR3 length: 15 amino acids. Germline CDR1 MNHEY, CDR2 SMNVEV (reference sequence). The CDR3 DNA follows: TGTGCCAGCAGTTTCGGGACAGGGGGCGGGTATGGCTACACCTTC. Translated, it gives CASSFGTGGGYGYTF.

The chain uses TRBV5-1 and TRBJ2-2; TRBD1 matches at 11 bases. V lost 4 bases to trimming and J lost 6 bases; unmatched junction nucleotides: 8. The CDR3 has 16 residues. CDR1 is SGHRS and CDR2 is YFSETQ in the germline V gene. CDR3 residues: CASSPDRGQVSGELFF. In DNA, the CDR3 is TGCGCCAGCAGCCCGGACAGGGGGCAGGTGTCCGGGGAGCTGTTTTTT.

The genes are TRBV4-1 and TRBJ1-2; D is uncertain. The CDR3 contains 15 residues. V was trimmed by 4 bases and J by 4 bases, leaving 16 bases between them. Germline values: CDR1 MGHRA, CDR2 YSYEKL. The CDR3 nucleotides are TGCGCCAGCAGCCCGGGGTGGGGAGAAGCCTATGGCTACACCTTC. Its protein is CASSPGWGEAYGYTF.

The CDR3 sequence: CASSPVSVKGSYEQYF. In DNA, the CDR3 is TGTGCCAGCAGCCCGGTTAGCGTTAAGGGCTCCTACGAGCAGTACTTC. V usage is TRBV5-4 and J usage is TRBJ2-7, with a tentative D call TRBD2 (5 bases). The CDR3 contains 16 residues. V dropped 4 bases and J dropped 0 bases, with 17 bases sitting between them. Germline CDR1 SGHNT, CDR2 YYREEE (reference sequence).

This chain connects TRBV10-1 to TRBJ1-6, with TRBD1 identical over 7 bases. Looked up from germline, CDR1 is WNHNN and CDR2 is SYGVQD (reference sequence). V dropped 10 bases and J dropped 0; count of bases not matched to a gene: 15. This CDR3 comprises 18 residues. The CDR3 DNA is TGCGCCACCTCGAGTACTCGACAGGGAGGCTCCTATAATTCACCCCTCCACTTT. It is translated as CATSSTRQGGSYNSPLHF.

The CDR3, as DNA: TGTGCCAGCAGGACAGGGGGGACCTATAATTCACCCCTCCACTTT. Residues: CASRTGGTYNSPLHF. The chain uses TRBV6-6 and TRBJ1-6; TRBD1 aligns across 9 bases. Germline V lookup: CDR1 MNHNY, CDR2 SVGAGI (reference sequence). V lost 6 bases to trimming and J lost 2 bases; unmatched junction nucleotides: 2. This CDR3 has 15 residues.

V usage is TRBV6-6 and J usage is TRBJ2-5, with D uncertain. The CDR3 covers 14 residues. Germline V gives CDR1 MNHNY, CDR2 SVGAGI (reference sequence). The V gene lost 0 bases and the J gene lost 2 bases, with 7 bases spanning the gap. The CDR3: CASSYSIGQETQYF. In nucleotides, the CDR3 is TGTGCCAGCAGTTACTCAATCGGGCAAGAGACCCAGTACTTC.

The chain links TRBV3-1 (or the pseudogene TRBV3-2) to TRBJ1-1; D unresolved. The germline V gene has CDR1 LGHDT and CDR2 YNNKEL (reference sequence). The CDR3 is made up of 16 amino acids. Trimming pared 2 bases from V and 3 bases from J, leaving 16 bases between. DNA of the CDR3: TGTGCCAGCAGCCAAAGGTCTAATGCGGTCGACACTGAAGCTTTCTTT. It specifies CASSQRSNAVDTEAFF.

The rearrangement uses TRBV5-1 and TRBJ1-1; TRBD1 might be the D (6 bases). V was pared by 0 bases and J by 11 bases, with 14 bases between. The germline CDR1 and CDR2 sequences are SGHRS and YFSETQ. The CDR3 consists of 13 residues. DNA for the CDR3: TGCGCCAGCAGCTTGGACGTCGGGGGGCCGGCTTTCTTT. Translation gives CASSLDVGGPAFF.

In its sample, this clone was seen once. The chain employs TRBV5-1 and TRBJ1-6; 11 positions agree with TRBD1. The CDR3 contains 16 residues. Germline lookup yields CDR1 SGHRS and CDR2 YFSETQ. J was trimmed by 7 bases and V by 1 base; bases with no gene match: 4. CDR3 sequence (DNA): TGCGCCAGCAGCTTGAGGACAGGGGGCGCGAATTCACCCCTCCACTTT. It codes for CASSLRTGGANSPLHF.

The chain uses TRBV10-1 and TRBJ1-2, with 9 bases matching TRBD1. J was trimmed by 5 bases and V by 4 bases; bases with no gene match: 2. Looked up from germline, CDR1 is WNHNN and CDR2 is SYGVQD (reference sequence). The CDR3 sequence is 13 residues long. The DNA for the CDR3 is TGCGCCAGCAGTGCCGGGACAGGGTATGGCTACACCTTC. Translation gives CASSAGTGYGYTF.

The V call is TRBV6-6, the J call TRBJ2-3; TRBD2 might be the D (6 bases). Germline CDR1 and CDR2: MNHNY and SVGAGI (reference sequence). V was trimmed by 5 bases and J by 4 bases, leaving 22 bases between them. This CDR3 is built from 17 residues. The CDR3, as DNA: TGTGCCAGCAGTCTACCGGTTGGGGGGTCGGTGTCAGATACGCAGTATTTT. It codes for CASSLPVGGSVSDTQYF.

This chain joins TRBV5-1 and TRBJ1-2; no definite D call. This CDR3 has 13 residues. Germline-derived CDR1 and CDR2 are SGHRS and YFSETQ. The V and J ends lost 4 bases and 6 bases respectively, with 13 bases between them. CDR3 in amino acids: CASSPDGKDGYTF. The CDR3 region has the DNA TGCGCCAGCAGCCCCGACGGGAAAGATGGCTACACCTTC.

This chain joins TRBV6-5 and TRBJ1-2; D ambiguous. Germline V gene data show CDR1 as MNHEY and CDR2 as SVGAGI. V was trimmed by 5 bases and J by 0 bases, leaving 13 bases between them. The CDR3 spans 15 residues. The CDR3 region has the DNA TGTGCCAGCAGTCCCCGGCGGGCCGCTAACTATGGCTACACCTTC. This codes for CASSPRRAANYGYTF.

The chain is built from TRBV25-1 and TRBJ1-1; D perhaps matches TRBD1 (5 bases). The germline gives CDR1 MGHDK, CDR2 SYGVNS. CDR3 size: 16 residues. V was cut by 2 bases and J by 1 base, with 14 bases left in between. CDR3: CASSEALGAANTEAFF. The CDR3 DNA follows: TGTGCCAGCAGTGAAGCGCTAGGGGCGGCGAACACTGAAGCTTTCTTT.

This rearrangement joins TRBV6-2 or TRBV6-3 to TRBJ2-5, with 9 bases lining up with TRBD2. The J segment lost 2 bases and the V segment lost 2 bases, leaving 6 bases of the junction unmatched. The CDR3 has 16 amino acids. The germline V gene has CDR1 MNHEY and CDR2 SVGEGT. This chain's CDR3 is CASSYPILAGQETQYF. The CDR3 bases are TGTGCCAGCAGTTACCCCATCCTAGCGGGGCAAGAGACCCAGTACTTC.

The rearrangement links TRBV5-1 to TRBJ2-2; TRBD2 agrees at 10 bases. CDR3 length: 16 amino acids. The germline V gene has CDR1 SGHRS and CDR2 YFSETQ. The trim removed 3 bases at V and 6 bases at J, leaving 8 bases unmatched. Written as DNA, the CDR3 is TGCGCCAGCAGCTCCCTAGCGGGAGATTTCGCCGGGGAGCTGTTTTTT. Translation gives CASSSLAGDFAGELFF.

The V gene is TRBV6-5, the J gene TRBJ1-6, with D perhaps TRBD1 (5 bases). Trimming stripped 7 bases from V and 1 base from J, with 11 bases between. Germline V CDR1 and CDR2: MNHEY, SVGAGI. This CDR3 comprises 15 residues. CDR3 bases: TGTGCCAGCAAACCCAGGGCGTCCTATAATTCACCCCTCCACTTT. Amino acid sequence: CASKPRASYNSPLHF.

The chain joins TRBV3-1 (or the pseudogene TRBV3-2) to TRBJ2-6; TRBD2 matches 7 bases. This CDR3 region has 16 residues. V dropped 5 bases and J dropped 2; count of bases not matched to a gene: 6. The germline V gene has CDR1 LGHDT and CDR2 YNNKEL (reference sequence). In DNA form, the CDR3 reads TGTGCCAGCAGCTCCCCTCGGGGGGCTGGGGCCAACGTCCTGACTTTC. Its translation is CASSSPRGAGANVLTF.

This clone showed up just once. This rearrangement joins TRBV28 to TRBJ2-7; maybe TRBD2 (6 bases). V lost 2 bases and J lost 2, with 16 bases in between. CDR3 length: 16 residues. Per germline, CDR1 MDHEN and CDR2 SYDVKM. Here the CDR3 DNA reads TGTGCCAGCAGTTTAAAAGGAGGGTTTTCGACCTACGAGCAGTACTTC. Its translation is CASSLKGGFSTYEQYF. Full variable domain (missing parts from reference TRBV28 and TRBJ2-7): DVKVTQSSRYLVKRTGEKVFLECVQDMDHENMFWYRQDPGLGLRLIYFSYDVKMKEKGDIPEGYSVSREKKERFSLILESASTNQTSMYLCASSLKGGFSTYEQYFGPGTRLTVT.

The chain links TRBV15 to TRBJ2-3, with 9 bases fitting TRBD2. V was clipped by 6 bases and J by 4 bases; unmatched bases: 8. Germline values: CDR1 LNHNV, CDR2 YYDKDF (reference sequence). This CDR3 comprises 15 residues. This CDR3 is CATSPKRGESDTQYF. The CDR3 DNA reads as TGTGCCACCAGTCCAAAGCGGGGGGAGTCAGATACGCAGTATTTT. The whole variable domain, remainder taken from reference TRBV15 and TRBJ2-3, is DAMVIQNPRYQVTQFGKPVTLSCSQTLNHNVMYWYQQKSSQAPKLLFHYYDKDFNNEADTPDNFQSRRPNTSFCFLDIRSPGLGDTAMYLCATSPKRGESDTQYFGPGTRLTVL.

V and J are TRBV3-1 (or the pseudogene TRBV3-2) and TRBJ2-1, with 12 bases identical to TRBD2. Germline values: CDR1 LGHDT, CDR2 YNNKEL (reference sequence). V lost 1 base to trimming and J lost 9 bases; unmatched junction nucleotides: 7. CDR3 length: 16 amino acids. Here the CDR3 DNA reads TGTGCCAGCAGCCAAGTCGCTAGCGGGAGGGAGATTGAGCAGTTCTTC. The encoded protein is CASSQVASGREIEQFF.

V gene TRBV11-2 combines with J gene TRBJ1-5, with TRBD1 as a possible D gene (5 bases). CDR1 and CDR2 (germline): SGHAT, FQNNGV. There are 14 residues in the CDR3. Trimming removed 5 bases from V and 3 bases from J, with 11 bases in between. The CDR3 protein is CASSPGRDNQPQHF. For the CDR3, the DNA is TGTGCCAGCAGCCCGGGCAGGGACAATCAGCCCCAGCATTTT.

J is TRBJ1-5 and V is TRBV27; TRBD1 agrees at 10 bases. The V gene's germline CDR1 is MNHEY and CDR2 SMNVEV (reference sequence). The junction had 3 bases not matched to a gene; V was cut back by 6 bases and J by 1 base. This CDR3 has 15 residues. The CDR3 reads CASRPGQGSNQPQHF. The CDR3 nucleotides are TGTGCCAGCAGACCGGGACAGGGGAGCAATCAGCCCCAGCATTTT.

The CDR3 sequence: CASSLGGTVEKLFF. DNA for the CDR3: TGTGCCAGCAGCTTAGGCGGGACAGTTGAAAAACTGTTTTTT. V and J are TRBV7-2 and TRBJ1-4; 7 bases are a match to TRBD1. The CDR3 contains 14 residues. Germline CDR1 SGHTA, CDR2 FQGNSA. V trimming: 1 base; J trimming: 7 bases; junction bases outside the gene matches: 3.

The chain has TRBV5-1 and TRBJ1-2; no clear D. Trimming removed 7 bases from V and 1 base from J, with 20 bases in between. This CDR3 has 16 residues. Germline CDR1 is SGHRS and CDR2 is YFSETQ. The CDR3: CASAETNTALNYGYTF. The CDR3 bases are TGCGCCAGCGCTGAAACCAATACTGCTCTTAACTATGGCTACACCTTC.

The chain combines TRBV6-2 or TRBV6-3 with TRBJ2-1; tentative D call: TRBD2 (6 bases). Germline CDR1 MNHEY, CDR2 SVGEGT. This CDR3 is built from 15 residues. Trimming pared 2 bases from V and 3 bases from J, leaving 11 bases between. Here the CDR3 DNA reads TGTGCCAGCAGTTACACAGCGGGCCACTACAATGAGCAGTTCTTC. Translation: CASSYTAGHYNEQFF.

The V and J genes are TRBV18 and TRBJ1-3, with D uncertain. The germline V gene encodes CDR1 KGHSH and CDR2 LQKENI. CDR3 size: 14 residues. The V end was cut by 0 bases, the J end by 3 bases, with 6 bases between. CDR3 sequence (DNA): TGTGCCAGCTCACCACCAGGGAGTGGAAACACCATATATTTT. Amino acid sequence: CASSPPGSGNTIYF.